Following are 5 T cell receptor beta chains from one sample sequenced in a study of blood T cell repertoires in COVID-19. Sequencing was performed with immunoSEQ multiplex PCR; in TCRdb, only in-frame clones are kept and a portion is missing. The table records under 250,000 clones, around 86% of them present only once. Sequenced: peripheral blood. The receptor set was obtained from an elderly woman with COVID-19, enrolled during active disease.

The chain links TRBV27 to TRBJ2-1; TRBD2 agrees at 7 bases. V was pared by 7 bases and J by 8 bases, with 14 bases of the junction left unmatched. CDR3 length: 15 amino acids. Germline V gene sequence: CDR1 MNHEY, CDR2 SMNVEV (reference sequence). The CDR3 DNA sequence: TGTGCCAGCAATATTTTGGGGAGGGGTAATGATGAGCAGTTCTTC. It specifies CASNILGRGNDEQFF.

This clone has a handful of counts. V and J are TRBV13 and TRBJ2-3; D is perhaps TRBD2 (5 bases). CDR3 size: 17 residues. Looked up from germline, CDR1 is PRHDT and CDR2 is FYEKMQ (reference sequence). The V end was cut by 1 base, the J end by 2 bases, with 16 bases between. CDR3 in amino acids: CASSLVGLEGVTDTQYF. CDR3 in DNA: TGTGCCAGCAGCTTAGTGGGTCTCGAGGGAGTCACAGATACGCAGTATTTT.

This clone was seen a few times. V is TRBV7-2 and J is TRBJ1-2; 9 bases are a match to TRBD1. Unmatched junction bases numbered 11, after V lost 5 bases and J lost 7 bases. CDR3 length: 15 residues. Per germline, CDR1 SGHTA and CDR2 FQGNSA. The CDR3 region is CASSARTGETSGYTF. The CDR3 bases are TGTGCCAGCAGCGCAAGGACAGGGGAAACGAGTGGCTACACCTTC.

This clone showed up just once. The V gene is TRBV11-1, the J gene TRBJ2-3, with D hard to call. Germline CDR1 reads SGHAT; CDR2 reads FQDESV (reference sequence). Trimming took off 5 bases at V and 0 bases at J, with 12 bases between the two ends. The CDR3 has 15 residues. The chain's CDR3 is CASSPPGYSTDTQYF. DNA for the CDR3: TGTGCCAGCAGCCCTCCGGGTTACAGCACAGATACGCAGTATTTT.

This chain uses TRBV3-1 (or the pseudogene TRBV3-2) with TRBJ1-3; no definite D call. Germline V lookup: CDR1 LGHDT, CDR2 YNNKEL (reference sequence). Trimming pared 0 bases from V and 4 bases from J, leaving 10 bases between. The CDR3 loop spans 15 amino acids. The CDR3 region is CASSQDGGPGNTIYF. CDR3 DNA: TGTGCCAGCAGCCAAGACGGTGGGCCCGGAAACACCATATATTTT.